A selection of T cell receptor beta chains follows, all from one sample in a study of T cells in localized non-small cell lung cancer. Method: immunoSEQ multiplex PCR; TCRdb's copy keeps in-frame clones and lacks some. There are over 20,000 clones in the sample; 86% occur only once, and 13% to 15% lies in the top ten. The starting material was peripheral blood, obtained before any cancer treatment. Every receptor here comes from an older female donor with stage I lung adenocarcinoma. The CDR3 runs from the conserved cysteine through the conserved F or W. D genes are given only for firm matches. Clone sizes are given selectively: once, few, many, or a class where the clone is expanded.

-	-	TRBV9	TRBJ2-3	CASSVRRSGPLDTQYF	TGTGCCAGCAGCGTCAGGCGGTCGGGACCATTGGATACGCAGTATTTT
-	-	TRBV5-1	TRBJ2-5	CASSLAGVNEETQYF	TGCGCCAGCAGCTTGGCCGGGGTGAATGAAGAGACCCAGTACTTC
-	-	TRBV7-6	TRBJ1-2	CASSHRGGDGYTF	TGTGCCAGCAGCCACCGGGGGGGGGATGGCTACACCTTC
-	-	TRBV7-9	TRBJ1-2	CASSLSSGNYGYTF	TGTGCCAGCAGCTTAAGTTCTGGGAACTATGGCTACACCTTC
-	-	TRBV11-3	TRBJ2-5	CASSPRTKAETQYF	TGTGCCAGCAGCCCCCGGACTAAAGCGGAGACCCAGTACTTC
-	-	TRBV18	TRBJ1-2	CASSPKDSYGYTF	TGTGCCAGCTCACCAAAGGACAGCTATGGCTACACCTTC
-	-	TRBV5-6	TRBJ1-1	CASSLGGLNTEAFF	TGTGCCAGCAGCCTGGGGGGTCTGAACACTGAAGCTTTCTTT
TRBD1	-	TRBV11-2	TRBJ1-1	CASSERQGWNTEAFF	TGTGCCAGCAGTGAAAGACAGGGGTGGAACACTGAAGCTTTCTTT
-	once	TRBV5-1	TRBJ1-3	CASSSWSADSGNTIYF	TGCGCCAGCAGCTCTTGGTCGGCTGACTCTGGAAACACCATATATTTT
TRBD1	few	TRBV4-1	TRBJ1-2	CASSHVTDRVSRYNYGYTF	TGCGCCAGCAGCCACGTCACCGACAGGGTATCTCGTTATAACTATGGCTACACCTTC
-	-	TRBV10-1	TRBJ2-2	CASSRAPAGTGELFF	TGCGCCAGCAGTAGAGCGCCGGCGGGCACCGGGGAGCTGTTTTTT
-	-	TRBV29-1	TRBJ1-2	CSVPRGVYGYTF	TGCAGCGTGCCCAGGGGTGTCTATGGCTACACCTTC
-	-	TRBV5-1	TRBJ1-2	CASSLDRDGYTF	TGCGCCAGCAGCTTGGACAGGGATGGCTACACCTTC
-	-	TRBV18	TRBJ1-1	CASSRDRGEGTEAFF	TGTGCCAGCTCACGGGATAGGGGCGAGGGGACTGAAGCTTTCTTT
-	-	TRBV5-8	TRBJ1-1	CASSLRGLLNTEAFF	TGTGCCAGCAGCTTGCGGGGGCTCCTAAACACTGAAGCTTTCTTT
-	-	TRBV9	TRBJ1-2	CASSVAGFGYGYTF	TGTGCCAGCAGCGTAGCTGGATTTGGGTATGGCTACACCTTC
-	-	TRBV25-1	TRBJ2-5	CASSDRTGNQETQYF	TGTGCCAGCAGTGACCGAACAGGGAACCAAGAGACCCAGTACTTC
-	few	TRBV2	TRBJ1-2	CASSEEGRYYGYTF	TGTGCCAGCAGTGAGGAGGGGCGTTACTATGGCTACACCTTC
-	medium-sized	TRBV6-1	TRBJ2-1	CASSVAGQSYYNEQFF	TGTGCCAGCAGTGTGGCAGGGCAATCGTACTACAATGAGCAGTTCTTC
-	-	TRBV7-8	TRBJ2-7	CASRRGSDSLFSYEQYF	TGTGCCAGCAGAAGAGGCTCAGACAGCCTGTTCTCCTACGAGCAGTACTTC
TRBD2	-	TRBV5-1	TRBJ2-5	CASSERTSGGGETQYF	TGCGCCAGCAGCGAACGGACTAGCGGGGGCGGAGAGACCCAGTACTTC
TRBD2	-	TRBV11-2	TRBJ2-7	CASSLLREGWRGTYEQYF	TGTGCCAGCAGCTTATTGCGGGAGGGTTGGCGAGGAACCTACGAGCAGTACTTC
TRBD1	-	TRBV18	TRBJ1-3	CASSPLGQVNSGNTIYF	TGTGCCAGCTCGCCCCTTGGACAGGTGAACTCTGGAAACACCATATATTTT
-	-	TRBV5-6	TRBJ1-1	CASSLNSGPEAFF	TGTGCCAGCAGCTTGAATAGCGGGCCTGAAGCTTTCTTT
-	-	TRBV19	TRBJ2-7	CASTGTGYEQYF	TGTGCCAGTACCGGGACTGGCTACGAGCAGTACTTC
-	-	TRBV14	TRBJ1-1	CASSPAGTRITEAFF	TGTGCCAGCAGCCCAGCCGGGACCAGGATAACTGAAGCTTTCTTT
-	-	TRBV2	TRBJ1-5	CASSERAGPTQPQHF	TGTGCCAGCAGTGAAAGGGCAGGGCCAACTCAGCCCCAGCATTTT
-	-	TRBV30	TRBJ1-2	CAWSVRWVGSPNYGYTF	TGTGCCTGGAGTGTACGGTGGGTAGGGAGCCCTAACTATGGCTACACCTTC
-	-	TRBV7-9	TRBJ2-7	CASNAGSAYEQYF	TGTGCCAGCAACGCAGGGTCAGCCTACGAGCAGTACTTC
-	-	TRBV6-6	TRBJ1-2	CASSFGTTYGYTF	TGTGCCAGCAGTTTCGGGACAACCTATGGCTACACCTTC
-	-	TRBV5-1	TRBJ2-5	CASSLGGLQETQYF	TGCGCCAGCAGCTTGGGTGGACTCCAAGAGACCCAGTACTTC
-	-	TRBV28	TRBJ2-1	CASSLLGQSSYNEQFF	TGTGCCAGCAGTTTATTGGGGCAAAGCTCCTACAATGAGCAGTTCTTC
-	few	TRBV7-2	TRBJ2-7	CASSFQAAYEQYF	TGTGCCAGCAGCTTCCAGGCGGCCTACGAGCAGTACTTC
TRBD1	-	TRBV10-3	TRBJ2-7	CATGQGAIYEQYF	TGTGCCACCGGACAGGGCGCCATCTACGAGCAGTACTTC
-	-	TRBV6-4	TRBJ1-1	CASSDSSRVGGMNTEAFF	TGTGCCAGCAGTGACTCGAGCAGGGTAGGCGGGATGAACACTGAAGCTTTCTTT
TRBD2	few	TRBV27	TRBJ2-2	CASRGTSGIGELFF	TGTGCCAGCAGGGGGACTAGCGGGATCGGGGAGCTGTTTTTT
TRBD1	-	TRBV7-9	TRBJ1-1	CASSLVLTGPNTEAFF	TGTGCCAGCAGCTTAGTACTGACAGGGCCGAACACTGAAGCTTTCTTT
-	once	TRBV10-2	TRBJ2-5	CASSALGDPRETQYF	TGCGCCAGCAGTGCACTAGGCGATCCTCGGGAGACCCAGTACTTC
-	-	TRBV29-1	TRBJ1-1	CSVGQPGRTEAFF	TGCAGCGTTGGACAGCCCGGGAGGACTGAAGCTTTCTTT
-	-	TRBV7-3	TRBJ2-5	CARINQETQYF	TGTGCCAGGATTAACCAAGAGACCCAGTACTTC
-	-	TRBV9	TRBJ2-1	CASSVAGPRGSEQFF	TGTGCCAGCAGCGTAGCCGGACCTCGAGGGTCCGAGCAGTTCTTC
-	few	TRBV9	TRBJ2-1	CASSADGTYNEQFF	TGTGCCAGCAGCGCGGACGGAACGTACAATGAGCAGTTCTTC
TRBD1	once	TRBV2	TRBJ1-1	CASSDDREAFF	TGTGCCAGCAGTGACGACAGGGAGGCTTTCTTT
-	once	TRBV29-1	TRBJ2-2	CSVEGEKNTGELFF	TGCAGCGTTGAGGGAGAGAAGAACACCGGGGAGCTGTTTTTT
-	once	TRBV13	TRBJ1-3	CASSLGRGVGNTIYF	TGTGCCAGCAGCTTAGGCCGGGGGGTTGGAAACACCATATATTTT
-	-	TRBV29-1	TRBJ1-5	CSVEAQGRQSAPAF	TGCAGCGTTGAGGCCCAGGGAAGGCAATCAGCCCCAGCATTT
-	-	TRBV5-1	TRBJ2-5	CASSSPQGETQYF	TGCGCCAGCAGCTCCCCCCAAGGGGAGACCCAGTACTTC
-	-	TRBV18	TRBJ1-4	CASSRPAGNNEKLFF	TGTGCCAGCTCACGTCCAGCGGGGAATAATGAAAAACTGTTTTTT
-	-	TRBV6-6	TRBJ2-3	CASSYSAADTQYF	TGTGCCAGCAGTTACTCGGCGGCCGATACGCAGTATTTT
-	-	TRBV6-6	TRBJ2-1	CASSSGLMQFF	TGTGCCAGCAGTTCTGGATTAATGCAGTTCTTC
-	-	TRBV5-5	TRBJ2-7	CASSRIASETYEQYF	TGTGCCAGCAGCCGGATTGCTTCGGAGACCTACGAGCAGTACTTC